The T cell receptor (beta chain) under discussion was sequenced for a study of CD8 T cells in Susac syndrome (dated by TCRdb to about 2019). A note on the overall study: Repertoire sequencing was used to test whether CD8+ T cell activation and differentiation in Susac syndrome was antigen driven. The study compared CD8+ T cell repertoire clonality among roughly eleven healthy donors, roughly 14 Susac syndrome patients and fewer than 19 multiple sclerosis patients. Study-level results and caveats: The TCR sequencing and HLA analysis was acknowledged to have included a relatively small number of individuals.

RNA was extracted using the RNeasy kit, and roughly 0.5 to 1 ug of the RNA was reverse transcribed with random hexamers. TCR beta CDR3 regions were amplified with the immunoSEQ multiplex PCR assay covering 54 Vbeta and 13 Jbeta segments. Bias from PCR amplification was corrected by using a synthetic template baseline for primer optimization and for computational correction. For the original study's pipeline: Reads were annotated to V, D and J genes per IMGT and analyzed with immunoSEQ Analyzer, keeping only productive sequences. Clonality was calculated as one minus the Shannon entropy normalized by log2 of the number of productive unique sequences. Public and private clones were assessed among the 100 most prevalent clones of each patient and control. A clone was defined as Susac-specific if it was absent from the healthy and MS cohorts, from 1052 published viral clones and from other ImmuneACCESS disease sequences. In TCRdb, the public reads were trimmed at Q25 with fastp and aligned with MiXCR, with productive beta chains retained. Identical CDR3 proteins give one entry, which carries the most common genes and DNA. TCRdb's processing, not the authors', yielded these V and J calls. This sample has about 300,000 distinct CDR3 sequences in its table, and about 89% of those were observed once. Together, the top ten hold around 0.18% of the sample.

V ends up 5 bases short and J 1 base short, with an unmatched junction base count of 12. Taken from cysteine to phenylalanine, the CDR3 has 17 residues. Only the CDR3 portion is preserved as DNA: 51 bases, with reading frame beginning at the first base. In the germline V gene, CDR1 corresponds to SGHVS and CDR2 to FQNEAQ. As to this clonotype: The target of this receptor is not known. Base quality data are lacking; no much larger clone is found one base away.

High-throughput TCR beta sequencing profiled peripheral blood CD8+ and CD4+ T cells from healthy donors, Susac syndrome patients and multiple sclerosis patients. Multiple sclerosis controls were treatment-naive patients with stable or active relapsing-remitting disease fulfilling revised McDonald criteria. Bulk CD8+ and CD4+ T cells were purified by magnetic negative isolation, whereas CD8+ TEMRA cells were enriched by FACS. Blood was drawn into EDTA tubes, processed within 24 hours, and PBMCs were isolated by density gradient centrifugation. PBMCs destined for TCR sequencing were cryopreserved in liquid nitrogen and later thawed in a 37 °C water bath. A purity of at least 90% was achieved for sorted or isolated CD4+, CD8+ and CD8+ TEMRA cells.

Recombination joined TRBV7-8 with TRBJ2-7, and TRBD1 aligns with 9 junction nucleotides. The TCR was taken from a human donor with multiple sclerosis. The material sequenced was CD8+ T cells from PBMCs. The CDR3 region reads CASSARDREVLSYEQYF. The DNA sequence reads TGTGCCAGCAGCGCCCGGGACAGGGAGGTGCTTTCCTACGAGCAGTACTTC.